The present entry profiles one T cell receptor (beta chain) with its context. Antigen unknown. The time point here: baseline pretreatment blood. The treatment denotes: 15 Gy SBRT to primary tumor, nephrectomy 4 weeks later. After SBRT, blood was collected at 2 and 4 weeks, plus baseline. This specimen comes from a study of radiation and T cells in renal cell carcinoma. Turning to the study itself: Nephrectomy followed 15 Gy stereotactic body radiation by 4 weeks.

General observations from the study: Top tumor clonotypes rose in blood 2 weeks post-radiation, then contracted.

This table comes from immunoSEQ multiplex PCR, and its TCRdb copy is limited to in-frame clones, with some not included. The table lists about 150,000 clones, roughly nine tenths of them singletons. The sample in question was blood, obtained from a patient whose treatment included radiotherapy and nephrectomy. The source of this sequence is a woman aged 65 to 85 with renal cell carcinoma.

The CDR3 nucleotides are TGTGCCAGCAGGGTCAGGATGGTCGGGGAGCTGTTTTTT. Its translation is CASRVRMVGELFF. This sequence joins TRBV28 and TRBJ2-2; D unresolved. This CDR3 spans 13 amino acids. Germline V gene data show CDR1 as MDHEN and CDR2 as SYDVKM. Deletions cut 6 bases from V and 7 bases from J, with 12 bases between. Together with reference TRBV28 and TRBJ2-2, the CDR3 gives the full variable domain: DVKVTQSSRYLVKRTGEKVFLECVQDMDHENMFWYRQDPGLGLRLIYFSYDVKMKEKGDIPEGYSVSREKKERFSLILESASTNQTSMYLCASRVRMVGELFFGEGSRLTVL.